This T cell receptor (beta chain) was identified in a study of vaccination effects on CD4 cells after COVID-19. Sequencing used immunoSEQ multiplex PCR; TCRdb keeps in-frame clones, though not all of them. The data hold about 63,000 clones, with about 80% observed a single time. The length of the CDR3 is 17 residues. Germline-derived CDR1 and CDR2 are SEHNR and FQNEAQ (reference sequence). Deletions cut 6 bases from V and 5 bases from J, with 23 bases between. Worth noting for this clone: What it binds is unknown.

With the ViraFEST assay, the study expanded antigen-specific CD4+ T cells using viral peptide pools, then sequenced them. CD4+ T cells were isolated after around 9 days of culture. Nucleocapsid antibodies stayed negative before and after vaccination, showing no earlier SARS-CoV-2 infection. The V gene is TRBV7-9, the J gene TRBJ2-1; D is perhaps TRBD2 (7 bases). This clonotype was obtained from a human donor who received a COVID-19 vaccine. The material was CD4+ T cells from PBMCs cultured with HCoV-OC43 spike peptides, obtained before COVID-19 vaccination. Subset here: HCoV-OC43 spike overlapping peptide pool stimulation. The CDR3 DNA is TGTGCCAGCAGTTCAACCGGAGGGGGGGGTGTCCACAATGAGCAGTTCTTC. As protein: CASSSTGGGGVHNEQFF.